Listed here are 16 T cell receptor beta chains from one sample, sequenced in a study of T cell responses to AZD1222 COVID-19 vaccine. Measured with immunoSEQ multiplex PCR; TCRdb has only the in-frame clones, and not every one. The sample yields over 120,000 clones, roughly 90% seen once. The sequencing used peripheral blood, collected 28 days after the second AZD1222 dose. The receptors here all came from an adult who received the AZD1222 COVID-19 vaccine.

The rearrangement uses TRBV6-2 or TRBV6-3 and TRBJ1-5; D gene uncertain. With 3 bases removed from V and 0 bases from J, the gap between germline ends came to 9 bases. Germline CDR1 MNHEY, CDR2 SVGEGT. CDR3 length: 15 amino acids. The CDR3, as DNA: TGTGCCAGCAGTTATCAGGAGGGTAGCAATCAGCCCCAGCATTTT. This codes for CASSYQEGSNQPQHF.

V gene TRBV2 combines with J gene TRBJ2-3; the D is unclear. There are 15 residues in the CDR3. Trimming took off 3 bases at V and 0 bases at J, with 10 bases between the two ends. Germline CDR1 reads SNHLY; CDR2 reads FYNNEI. The CDR3 here is CASSDRQTSTDTQYF. CDR3 in DNA: TGTGCCAGCAGTGATCGGCAGACCAGCACAGATACGCAGTATTTT.

The chain is built from TRBV7-9 and TRBJ1-2; D unresolved. Per the germline V gene, CDR1 is SEHNR and CDR2 is FQNEAQ (reference sequence). This CDR3 comprises 13 residues. Deletions cut 2 bases from V and 8 bases from J, with 12 bases between. For the CDR3, the DNA is TGTGCCAGCAGCTTATCCCTCTTAGAGGGCTACACCTTC. Translation gives CASSLSLLEGYTF.

The genes are TRBV24-1 and TRBJ2-3, with 11 bases fitting TRBD1. After removal of 3 bases from V and 5 bases from J, the junction contained 3 bases not matched to a gene. The germline V gene encodes CDR1 KGHDR and CDR2 SFDVKD. The CDR3 totals 15 residues. CDR3 coding DNA: TGTGCCACCAGTGATACCGGGACAGGGGGAGATACGCAGTATTTT. Amino acids: CATSDTGTGGDTQYF.

CDR3 loop: CASSVSGPGNTIYF. Written as DNA, the CDR3 is TGTGCCAGCAGCGTGTCAGGGCCAGGAAACACCATATATTTT. The rearrangement joins TRBV9 to TRBJ1-3; possible D gene TRBD1, 5 bases. Per the germline V gene, CDR1 is SGDLS and CDR2 is YYNGEE. Deletions cut 2 bases from V and 4 bases from J, with 10 bases between. The CDR3 extends over 14 amino acids.

This rearrangement joins TRBV18 to TRBJ2-7; the D gene could be TRBD1 or TRBD2 (5 bases each). V lost 3 bases and J lost 7, with 13 bases in between. Per germline, CDR1 KGHSH and CDR2 LQKENI. There are 13 residues in the CDR3. CDR3 DNA: TGTGCCAGCTCACCCGACAGTTGGAGGGAGCAGTACTTC. This encodes CASSPDSWREQYF.

V gene TRBV18 combines with J gene TRBJ2-5; 12 bases are shared with TRBD1. CDR1 KGHSH and CDR2 LQKENI come from the germline V gene. V lost 4 bases and J lost 2; bases outside the gene matches: 8. CDR3 length: 17 residues. The DNA for the CDR3 is TGTGCCAGCTCACGGGACAGGGGGCGCCGGGGGCAAGAGACCCAGTACTTC. Protein sequence: CASSRDRGRRGQETQYF.

This clone has just one count. This rearrangement joins TRBV5-5 to TRBJ1-2, with D unclear. Deletions cut 0 bases from V and 0 bases from J, with 9 bases between. CDR1 is SGHKS, CDR2 YYEKEE, per germline (reference sequence). This CDR3 is 15 amino acids long. CDR3 residues: CASSLAPGPNYGYTF. CDR3 nucleotides: TGTGCCAGCAGCTTGGCCCCAGGCCCTAACTATGGCTACACCTTC.

The table lists this clone with a count of one. The CDR3 loop is CSASGYGYTF. The CDR3, as DNA: TGCAGTGCTAGCGGCTATGGCTACACCTTC. The V gene is TRBV20-1, the J gene TRBJ1-2, with D uncertain. The CDR3 sequence is 10 residues long. Germline lookup yields CDR1 DFQATT and CDR2 SNEGSKA (reference sequence). V lost 3 bases, J lost 4 bases, and 3 bases lay in between.

The V gene is TRBV10-1, the J gene TRBJ2-3; no definite D call. V was pared by 7 bases and J by 4 bases, with 0 bases between. The CDR3 has 9 amino acids. CDR1 and CDR2 (germline): WNHNN, SYGVQD (reference sequence). CDR3 residues: CASTDTQYF. Written as DNA, the CDR3 is TGCGCCAGCACAGATACGCAGTATTTT.

This clone has only one observation. The chain has TRBV15 and TRBJ2-1; 10 nucleotides agree with TRBD2. From germline, CDR1 is LNHNV and CDR2 YYDKDF (reference sequence). V gave up 0 bases and J gave up 8 bases; unmatched junction bases: 4. The CDR3 is made up of 15 amino acids. The CDR3 nucleotides are TGTGCCACCAGCAGAGATCCTAGCGGGAGCCATGAGCAGTTCTTC. Protein: CATSRDPSGSHEQFF.

The chain uses TRBV7-2 and TRBJ2-3, with TRBD2 matching over 9 bases. This CDR3 spans 19 amino acids. The germline V gene encodes CDR1 SGHTA and CDR2 FQGNSA. Trimming took 2 bases from V and 0 from J; bases not matched to a gene: 12. The CDR3 sequence is CASSLQNLIAGASTDTQYF. CDR3 DNA: TGTGCCAGCAGCTTACAAAACCTGATAGCGGGAGCCAGCACAGATACGCAGTATTTT.

The genes are TRBV27 and TRBJ1-4, with D possibly being TRBD1 (6 bases). Germline V gives CDR1 MNHEY, CDR2 SMNVEV (reference sequence). The length of the CDR3 is 16 residues. The ends were cut back, 3 bases at V and 17 bases at J, with 28 bases in the middle. CDR3 DNA: TGTGCCAGCAGTTTCAAGGGACATGCAGGCGGCCCCGCTGCCTTTTTT. This encodes CASSFKGHAGGPAAFF.

This clone appeared a few times. CDR3 amino acids: CASSSRQGRYGYTF. CDR3 in DNA: TGTGCCAGCAGCTCACGACAGGGGCGCTATGGCTACACCTTC. This chain connects TRBV7-2 to TRBJ1-2; 8 bases map to TRBD1. Per germline, CDR1 SGHTA and CDR2 FQGNSA. The CDR3 covers 14 residues. V trimming: 4 bases; J trimming: 4 bases; junction bases outside the gene matches: 5.

The chain recombines TRBV28 with TRBJ2-1; 11 nucleotides line up with TRBD2. The CDR3 is 15 amino acids. The V gene's germline CDR1 is MDHEN and CDR2 SYDVKM. Losses at the gene ends were 8 bases for V and 7 bases for J; bases not matched to a gene: 10. Written as DNA, the CDR3 is TGTGCCAGCGTCCTGGGACTAGCGGCATCAAATGAGCAGTTCTTC. Protein: CASVLGLAASNEQFF.

This chain connects TRBV6-5 to TRBJ1-5; D might be TRBD1 (5 bases). CDR1 is MNHEY and CDR2 is SVGAGI in the germline V gene. Trimming stripped 8 bases from V and 6 bases from J, with 14 bases between. This CDR3 is 13 amino acids long. CDR3 in amino acids: CASGLQTAQPQHF. In DNA, the CDR3 is TGTGCCAGCGGCCTGCAGACAGCTCAGCCCCAGCATTTT.